This T cell receptor beta chain was sequenced for a study of shared clonotypes between healthy human individuals. Germline CDR1 SGHTA, CDR2 FQGNSA. With 8 bases clipped from V and 7 bases from J, the junction kept 11 bases outside the gene matches. This CDR3 has 14 amino acids. This table comes from immunoSEQ multiplex PCR, and its TCRdb copy is limited to in-frame clones, with some not included. The repertoire includes over 950,000 clones, 60% to 85% of them detected once, and roughly 0.83% sits in the top ten. The sequenced material came from memory CD4+ T cells from PBMCs. Subset of the sample: CD45RA-negative fraction. The chain couples TRBV7-2 to TRBJ2-1; 7 positions agree with TRBD1. This receptor was taken from a man younger than 30 in good health. Some clones in this sample may be carry-over from other donors' samples. The chain's CDR3 is CASSPSTGANEQFF. In DNA form, the CDR3 reads TGTGCCAGCTCCCCTTCCACAGGGGCAAATGAGCAGTTCTTC.